Included here is one TCR beta chain sequence, with context. The data were obtained in a study of blood T cell repertoires in COVID-19. Clones were sequenced by immunoSEQ multiplex PCR, and TCRdb holds only the in-frame ones, with some missing. The sample yields hundreds of thousands of clones, 88% seen once. Germline CDR1 SGHAT, CDR2 FQNNGV. The CDR3 is 14 residues long. V lost 2 bases and J lost 8, with 15 bases in between. The material sequenced was PBMCs or T cells enriched from blood (not recorded which). This sequence was found in a woman aged 40 to 50 with acute COVID-19. The chain is built from TRBV11-2 and TRBJ1-2, with D perhaps matching TRBD1 (5 bases). The CDR3 region has the DNA TGTGCCAGCAGCTTAATCGGGGGAGTCGAAGGCTACACCTTC. Translation gives CASSLIGGVEGYTF.